Below, 20 T cell receptor beta chains from the same sample are listed, as sequenced in a study of cytomegalovirus exposure and HLA in healthy donors (dated by TCRdb to about 2017). To prepare the library, the immunoSEQ multiplex PCR assay was applied. For the multiplex PCR, a mixture combining 60 forward primers for TCR Vbeta segments and 13 reverse primers for TCR Jbeta segments was used. TCRdb provides this immuneACCESS table in a form limited to in-frame rearrangements. Some clones are lacking; in checked studies, under half of them reflect an unresolved V gene, and why the rest are absent is not known. The sample table shows under 200,000 clones, and around 85% are seen once. Over 2% of the sample goes to the ten largest clones. Sequencing was carried out using PBMCs. The receptors originated from a woman aged 45-60 years in good health and CMV-seronegative.

The rearrangement uses TRBV5-1 and TRBJ2-1, with TRBD2 as a possible D gene (5 bases). Germline-derived CDR1 and CDR2 are SGHRS and YFSETQ. The CDR3 has 12 amino acids. V shed 1 base and J shed 8 bases, with 7 bases lying between them. The CDR3 loop is CASSLTRDEQFF. In DNA, the CDR3 is TGCGCCAGCAGCTTGACGCGGGATGAGCAGTTCTTC.

The V call is TRBV18, the J call TRBJ2-3, with 8 bases matching TRBD2. Germline assignment: CDR1 KGHSH and CDR2 LQKENI. The CDR3 length is 13 residues. Unmatched junction bases numbered 5, after V lost 4 bases and J lost 8 bases. CDR3 DNA sequence: TGTGCCAGCTCACGAGCGGGAGAGCTTACGCAGTATTTT. Its protein is CASSRAGELTQYF.

The J gene is TRBJ2-2, the V gene TRBV28; TRBD2 aligns across 7 bases. Germline V CDR1 and CDR2: MDHEN, SYDVKM. Germline trimming cut 5 bases from V and 5 bases from J; bases unmatched to any gene: 8. CDR3 length: 15 amino acids. CDR3 protein: CASSLGGGPTGELFF. Here the CDR3 DNA reads TGTGCCAGCAGTCTCGGGGGAGGGCCTACCGGGGAGCTGTTTTTT.

There are a few counts of this clone. V usage is TRBV6-1 and J usage is TRBJ2-1; 7 nucleotides match TRBD2. The V and J ends lost 7 bases and 7 bases, in that order; junction bases with no gene match: 7. Per the germline V gene, CDR1 is MNHNS and CDR2 is SASEGT. The CDR3 runs to 13 residues. The CDR3 sequence: CASKGGSINEQFF. CDR3 bases: TGTGCCAGCAAAGGCGGGAGCATAAATGAGCAGTTCTTC.

In its sample, this clone was seen once. V gene TRBV30 combines with J gene TRBJ1-2, with 8 nucleotides matching TRBD1. The germline V gene encodes CDR1 GTSNPN and CDR2 SVGIG (reference sequence). There are 18 residues in the CDR3. V shed 4 bases and J 0 bases; nucleotides not matched to a gene: 16. CDR3 DNA: TGTGCCTGGAATTACCCCGGACAGGGCCACCAAACTAACTATGGCTACACCTTC. Translated, it gives CAWNYPGQGHQTNYGYTF.

The chain is built from TRBV9 and TRBJ2-7; no reliable D call. The CDR3 contains 14 residues. The V gene lost 0 bases and the J gene lost 1 base, with 8 bases spanning the gap. CDR1 is SGDLS, CDR2 YYNGEE, per germline. The CDR3 region has the DNA TGTGCCAGCAGCGTAGAACTCGGGTCCTACGAGCAGTACTTC. Amino acids: CASSVELGSYEQYF.

V and J are TRBV15 and TRBJ2-1, with TRBD2 matching 7 bases. Unmatched junction bases numbered 8, after V lost 0 bases and J lost 9 bases. The germline V gene encodes CDR1 LNHNV and CDR2 YYDKDF (reference sequence). CDR3 length: 15 residues. The CDR3 nucleotides read TGTGCCACCAGCAGAGATAGGAGCGGGAATAGTGAGCAGTTCTTC. It translates to CATSRDRSGNSEQFF.

V and J are TRBV28 and TRBJ2-2; possible D gene TRBD2, 6 bases. The CDR3 is 13 amino acids. Germline CDR1 is MDHEN and CDR2 is SYDVKM. V lost 6 bases, J lost 6 bases, and 11 bases lay in between. The CDR3 sequence is CASRLSGAGELFF. The CDR3 region has the DNA TGTGCCAGCAGACTCTCGGGGGCCGGGGAGCTGTTTTTT.

V gene TRBV27 combines with J gene TRBJ1-1; D is perhaps TRBD1 (5 bases). Germline V gene sequence: CDR1 MNHEY, CDR2 SMNVEV (reference sequence). The CDR3 loop spans 14 amino acids. The V end was cut by 2 bases, the J end by 10 bases, with 17 bases between. The CDR3 DNA reads TGTGCCAGCAGTTTAGCAGCCTCGGGCGGGGGAGCTTTCTTT. Translation gives CASSLAASGGGAFF.

This rearrangement joins TRBV27 to TRBJ2-2, with 9 positions matching TRBD1. After removal of 5 bases from V and 6 bases from J, the junction contained 10 bases not matched to a gene. Germline CDR1 and CDR2: MNHEY and SMNVEV (reference sequence). CDR3 length: 16 residues. Written as DNA, the CDR3 is TGTGCCAGCAGTCAACTTCCGGGACAGGGATCCGGGGAGCTGTTTTTT. This codes for CASSQLPGQGSGELFF.

V usage is TRBV7-2 and J usage is TRBJ2-3; TRBD1 matches 8 bases. Germline V gene sequence: CDR1 SGHTA, CDR2 FQGNSA. J was trimmed by 3 bases and V by 5 bases; bases with no gene match: 10. There are 16 residues in the CDR3. In nucleotides, the CDR3 is TGTGCCAGCAGCGCAGCAGGGGGCGCAAGAACAGATACGCAGTATTTT. The encoded protein is CASSAAGGARTDTQYF.

The V and J genes are TRBV27 and TRBJ2-1, with 13 positions matching TRBD2. The CDR3 is 18 residues long. V dropped 5 bases and J dropped 5; count of bases not matched to a gene: 12. Germline CDR1 reads MNHEY; CDR2 reads SMNVEV (reference sequence). In nucleotides, the CDR3 is TGTGCCAGCAGTGCGGGACTAGCGGGACCCCTTTATCACAATGAGCAGTTCTTC. Amino acid sequence: CASSAGLAGPLYHNEQFF.

The chain links TRBV2 to TRBJ1-6, with D uncertain. The V end was cut by 7 bases, the J end by 0 bases, with 7 bases between. This CDR3 spans 14 amino acids. Germline CDR1 reads SNHLY; CDR2 reads FYNNEI. DNA of the CDR3: TGTGCCAGCATACCGAGCTCCTATAATTCACCCCTCCACTTT. The encoded protein is CASIPSSYNSPLHF.

This clone was detected once. The J gene is TRBJ1-2, the V gene TRBV27; D remains ambiguous. The CDR3 spans 13 residues. V lost 5 bases and J lost 10, with 17 bases in between. Germline values: CDR1 MNHEY, CDR2 SMNVEV (reference sequence). CDR3 in DNA: TGTGCCAGCAGTCCCCTTGGTCAGGAGGACTACACCTTC. It is translated as CASSPLGQEDYTF.

The chain has TRBV5-1 and TRBJ2-1; 12 positions match TRBD2. After removal of 1 base from V and 2 bases from J, the junction contained 7 bases not matched to a gene. Germline CDR1 SGHRS, CDR2 YFSETQ. The length of the CDR3 is 18 residues. The CDR3 nucleotides read TGCGCCAGCAGCTTGCCCAGACTAGCGGGAGCTGCCTACAATGAGCAGTTCTTC. Protein: CASSLPRLAGAAYNEQFF.

The chain carries TRBV5-8 and TRBJ1-2; TRBD1 matches at 7 bases. V was clipped by 1 base and J by 5 bases; unmatched bases: 5. Germline V gives CDR1 SGHTS, CDR2 YDEGEE. The CDR3 length is 14 residues. The CDR3 reads CASSLKRGPYGYTF. The CDR3 region has the DNA TGTGCCAGCAGCTTGAAGAGGGGGCCTTATGGCTACACCTTC.

The genes are TRBV30 and TRBJ2-5; a weak D match, TRBD1 (6 bases). V dropped 5 bases and J dropped 11 bases, with 24 bases sitting between them. This CDR3 is 14 amino acids long. CDR1 GTSNPN and CDR2 SVGIG come from the germline V gene (reference sequence). The CDR3 region has the DNA TGTGCCTGGGTTCCGAGGGGGTCCCTTAGGAAGCAGTACTTC. It encodes CAWVPRGSLRKQYF.

The rearrangement joins TRBV6-6 to TRBJ1-1; tentatively, D is TRBD1 (5 bases). The CDR3 totals 13 residues. V dropped 0 bases and J dropped 7 bases, with 9 bases sitting between them. CDR1 and CDR2 (germline): MNHNY, SVGAGI (reference sequence). The CDR3 DNA follows: TGTGCCAGCAGTTACTCCCGGGACTTTGAAGCTTTCTTT. This codes for CASSYSRDFEAFF.

The sample holds one count of this clone. The V call is TRBV27, the J call TRBJ2-7; 8 bases match TRBD2. The ends lost 5 bases at V and 5 bases at J; junction bases unmatched: 11. The length of the CDR3 is 15 residues. Per germline, CDR1 MNHEY and CDR2 SMNVEV (reference sequence). The CDR3 nucleotides read TGTGCCAGCAGTCCCACAGCGGGAGCAGCCAACGAGCAGTACTTC. This translates into CASSPTAGAANEQYF.

The chain links TRBV28 to TRBJ2-7; 11 bases are shared with TRBD2. The CDR3 runs to 15 residues. CDR1 and CDR2 (germline): MDHEN, SYDVKM. Losses at the gene ends were 2 bases for V and 2 bases for J; bases not matched to a gene: 2. The CDR3 DNA reads as TGTGCCAGCAGTTTACTAGCGGGAGGAGCCTACGAGCAGTACTTC. Translating it yields CASSLLAGGAYEQYF.